The 3 T cell receptor beta chains listed next were all sequenced from one sample in a study of blood T cells in healthy people across ages. The use of a sample-barcoded 5' primer and a J-beta primer mix characterized a second PCR of about 6 to 12 cycles. A single record per CDR3 protein comes from TCRdb applying MiXCR to the 5' RACE reads. The sample holds approximately 1.5 million distinct CDR3 sequences, 35% to 45% seen once. Specimen: blood. The receptors come from a woman younger than 35 in good health.

Only one count was recorded for this clonotype. V gene TRBV20-1 combines with J gene TRBJ2-3; 9 bases line up with TRBD2. V lost 5 bases, J lost 3 bases, and 6 bases stayed unmatched. The germline CDR1 and CDR2 sequences are DFQATT and SNEGSKA (reference sequence). This CDR3 has 14 residues. The chain's CDR3 is CSAGASGGTDTQYF. The CDR3 DNA is TGCAGTGCTGGGGCCAGCGGGGGGACAGATACGCAGTATTTT.

This clonotype was detected a few times. The chain is built from TRBV7-9 and TRBJ1-2; tentatively, D is TRBD1 (6 bases). Deletions cut 2 bases from V and 8 bases from J, with 12 bases between. The CDR3 contains 13 residues. Germline V CDR1 and CDR2: SEHNR, FQNEAQ (reference sequence). CDR3 DNA: TGTGCCAGCAGCTTAAACAGGGAAGGCGGCTACACCTTC. Translating it yields CASSLNREGGYTF.

This clonotype was seen more than once but under ten times. This chain connects TRBV27 to TRBJ2-1; D is unclear. Trimming took 5 bases from V and 6 from J, leaving 17 bases between them. There are 15 residues in the CDR3. Germline values: CDR1 MNHEY, CDR2 SMNVEV (reference sequence). The CDR3 protein is CASSVWATVVNEQFF. The CDR3 DNA reads TGTGCCAGCAGTGTTTGGGCTACCGTCGTCAATGAGCAGTTCTTC.